This T cell receptor (beta chain) was captured in a study of CD4 T cells in relation to SARS-CoV-2 and coronaviruses. Study-level information: PBMCs were cultured with antigen for about eleven days before TCR beta sequencing. Whole-study results and caveats: SARS-CoV-2-driven expansion was significantly weaker in crossreactive than monoreactive clones.

The unexposed donors gave CD4+ T cells in about 2011-2019, prior to COVID-19. Isolation of CD4+ T cells took place after less than twelve days in culture. Testing used SARS-CoV-2 S/N and four cold-coronavirus spikes on unexposed-donor CD4+ T cells, cells permitting. This clone showed up just a few times. Its target is not known. This CDR3 is 13 amino acids long. V was shortened by 4 bases and J by 3 bases, with 10 bases between the two germline ends. Germline V gene sequence: CDR1 SGHRS, CDR2 YFSETQ. Repertoires were generated with immunoSEQ multiplex PCR, while TCRdb's copy carries only in-frame clones and drops some. This table has under 20,000 clones, 70% to 85% appearing once.

This clonotype was sampled from a human donor in good health. The chain is built from TRBV5-1 and TRBJ1-1; D is uncertain. The material sequenced was CD4+ T cells from PBMCs, cultured in vitro. Here the CDR3 DNA reads TGCGCCAGCAGCCTGAACGGTGACACTGAAGCTTTCTTT. The encoded protein is CASSLNGDTEAFF. The complete variable domain, with remaining parts taken from reference TRBV5-1 and TRBJ1-1, reads KAGVTQTPRYLIKTRGQQVTLSCSPISGHRSVSWYQQTPGQGLQFLFEYFSETQRNKGNFPGRFSGRQFSNSRSEMNVSTLELGDSALYLCASSLNGDTEAFFGQGTRLTVV.